Below, 6 T cell receptor beta chains from the same sample are listed, as sequenced in a study of beta chain features in type 1 diabetes. What was sequenced were expressed TCRB transcripts, since all of the isolated RNA had been reverse transcribed. Clones were read by immunoSEQ multiplex PCR, and TCRdb kept only the in-frame ones, dropping some. The sample has more than 150,000 clones; about 13% are singletons. Specimen: central memory CD4+ T cells from blood. These receptor sequences come from a woman between 18 and 29 years old in good health.

This clone was seen more than once but under ten times. The chain employs TRBV11-1 and TRBJ2-3, with TRBD2 as a possible D gene (7 bases). The CDR3 is made up of 17 amino acids. The germline V gene encodes CDR1 SGHAT and CDR2 FQDESV (reference sequence). The V end was cut by 0 bases, the J end by 3 bases, with 16 bases between. CDR3 bases: TGTGCCAGCAGCTTAGCTCGGGGGGCCTTCGCAACAGATACGCAGTATTTT. Translated: CASSLARGAFATDTQYF.

This sequence joins TRBV5-1 and TRBJ2-5; TRBD2 matches 10 bases. V was clipped by 5 bases and J by 4 bases; unmatched bases: 8. The CDR3 contains 15 residues. Per germline, CDR1 SGHRS and CDR2 YFSETQ. CDR3 coding DNA: TGCGCCAGCAGAGGGCTAGCGGGAGTCGCAGAGACCCAGTACTTC. This translates into CASRGLAGVAETQYF.

The chain recombines TRBV30 with TRBJ2-2, with a tentative D call TRBD2 (5 bases). In germline, CDR1 is GTSNPN, CDR2 SVGIG (reference sequence). This CDR3 comprises 16 residues. Trimming took off 4 bases at V and 0 bases at J, with 15 bases between the two ends. The CDR3, as DNA: TGTGCCTGGAACCGTTTAGCGAGCGCGAACACCGGGGAGCTGTTTTTT. Its translation is CAWNRLASANTGELFF. Using reference TRBV30 and TRBJ2-2 for the parts outside the CDR3, the full variable domain is SQTIHQWPATLVQPVGSPLSLECTVEGTSNPNLYWYRQAAGRGLQLLFYSVGIGQISSEVPQNLSASRPQDRQFILSSKKLLLSDSGFYLCAWNRLASANTGELFFGEGSRLTVL.

This clone was picked up a small number of times. J is TRBJ1-1 and V is TRBV19; weak D call: TRBD1 (5 bases). The CDR3 sequence is 14 residues long. Germline CDR1 LNHDA, CDR2 SQIVND (reference sequence). V lost 4 bases and J lost 1, with 10 bases in between. The CDR3 region has the DNA TGTGCCAGTAGTACGACAGCGAGGAACACTGAAGCTTTCTTT. Translating it yields CASSTTARNTEAFF.

Many counts were recorded for this clone. The chain uses TRBV18 and TRBJ1-1; D gene unclear. The CDR3 spans 13 residues. The V and J ends lost 5 bases and 1 base respectively, with 8 bases between them. CDR1 is KGHSH, CDR2 LQKENI, per germline. CDR3 nucleotide sequence: TGTGCCAGCTCAGCAGACTCGAACACTGAAGCTTTCTTT. Its protein is CASSADSNTEAFF.

The chain recombines TRBV7-6 with TRBJ2-6; D gene uncertain. The length of the CDR3 is 15 residues. Germline CDR1 and CDR2: SGHVS and FNYEAQ. Trimming removed 2 bases at V and 0 bases at J, with 5 bases between. CDR3 loop: CASSLPVSGANVLTF. CDR3 coding DNA: TGTGCCAGCAGCTTACCTGTCTCTGGGGCCAACGTCCTGACTTTC.